A selection of T cell receptor beta chains follows, all from one sample in a study of blood T cell repertoires in COVID-19. Sequencing used immunoSEQ multiplex PCR; TCRdb keeps in-frame clones, though not all of them. In the table there are about 60,000 clones, 85% to 90% of which are singletons. Sequenced material: peripheral blood. The receptor source for this set is a man aged 55-75 years with acute or convalescent COVID-19. Both conserved end residues are part of each CDR3. Each record gives: CDR3 DNA, CDR3 protein, V gene, clone size, D gene, J gene. A D gene is named only where the DNA matches it firmly. Clone size is stated in some rows and not others, as once, few, many or a class when expanded.

DNA: TGTGCCAGCAGCCCCCTGCAGGCCTCCTACGAGCAGTACTTC
CDR3: CASSPLQASYEQYF
V: TRBV27
size: NA
D: NA
J: TRBJ2-7

DNA: TGTGCCAGCAGTAGGGCGACAGGTCCTAACTATGGCTACACCTTC
CDR3: CASSRATGPNYGYTF
V: TRBV27
size: NA
D: NA
J: TRBJ1-2

DNA: TGCAGCCTGGTCGGTCCACCAACCTACGAGCAGTACTTC
CDR3: CSLVGPPTYEQYF
V: TRBV29-1
size: NA
D: NA
J: TRBJ2-7

DNA: TGTGCCAGCACCAGGACAGCGAGTAATGAAAAACTGTTTTTT
CDR3: CASTRTASNEKLFF
V: TRBV27
size: NA
D: NA
J: TRBJ1-4

DNA: TGTGCCACCAGTGATTCCGGGACAGGGGTCACTGAAGCTTTCTTT
CDR3: CATSDSGTGVTEAFF
V: TRBV24-1
size: NA
D: TRBD1
J: TRBJ1-1

DNA: TGTGCCAGCAGCTTAAGGTCATCTGGGGAGCAGACCCAGTACTTC
CDR3: CASSLRSSGEQTQYF
V: TRBV7-9
size: NA
D: NA
J: TRBJ2-5

DNA: TGCGCCAGCAGCTTCAGTCCGGGAGGGCAAGAGACCCAGTACTTC
CDR3: CASSFSPGGQETQYF
V: TRBV5-1
size: once
D: TRBD2
J: TRBJ2-5

DNA: TGTGCCAGTAGTATTCCCCTAGCGGGAGAACATGAGCAGTTCTTC
CDR3: CASSIPLAGEHEQFF
V: TRBV19
size: NA
D: TRBD2
J: TRBJ2-1

DNA: TGTGCCAGCAGCTTGGCCGGCGGGAGCTCCTACGAGCAGTACTTC
CDR3: CASSLAGGSSYEQYF
V: TRBV5-5
size: NA
D: TRBD2
J: TRBJ2-7

DNA: TGTGCCAGCATGGGCCACAGGGCTACCCCAACTAATGAAAAACTGTTTTTT
CDR3: CASMGHRATPTNEKLFF
V: TRBV28
size: NA
D: NA
J: TRBJ1-4

DNA: TGCGCCAGCAGCCAAGGGTTGGCGGGGTTGGGGAAAGCTTTCTTT
CDR3: CASSQGLAGLGKAFF
V: TRBV4-1
size: NA
D: NA
J: TRBJ1-1

DNA: TGTGCCAGCAGCCATCACGGCACAGGGAGAATTGAAGCTTTCTTT
CDR3: CASSHHGTGRIEAFF
V: TRBV3-1/TRBV3-2
size: NA
D: NA
J: TRBJ1-1

DNA: TGTGCCAGCAGCCTGGGACAGGGACGGAACACTGAAGCTTTCTTT
CDR3: CASSLGQGRNTEAFF
V: TRBV5-4
size: NA
D: TRBD1
J: TRBJ1-1

DNA: TGTGCCAGCAGGCGGGACCTTAATTCACCCCTCCACTTT
CDR3: CASRRDLNSPLHF
V: TRBV2
size: NA
D: NA
J: TRBJ1-6

DNA: TGTGCCACCAGCACACGGACAGGGAGCAATCAGCCCCAGCATTTT
CDR3: CATSTRTGSNQPQHF
V: TRBV15
size: once
D: TRBD1
J: TRBJ1-5

DNA: TGTGCCAGCAGTACATCACCCACAGATACGCAGTATTTT
CDR3: CASSTSPTDTQYF
V: TRBV28
size: NA
D: NA
J: TRBJ2-3

DNA: TGTGCCAGCAGCACCCGGGACAGAGCTTACGAGCAGTACTTC
CDR3: CASSTRDRAYEQYF
V: TRBV2
size: NA
D: TRBD1
J: TRBJ2-7

DNA: TGCAGCGTCGAGGCCGGAGACCAGCGACAACAGGGGTCCTCCTACGAGCAGTACTTC
CDR3: CSVEAGDQRQQGSSYEQYF
V: TRBV29-1
size: NA
D: TRBD1
J: TRBJ2-7

DNA: TGTGCCAGCAGCCAAGACAGGGGATATGGCTACACCTTC
CDR3: CASSQDRGYGYTF
V: TRBV7-2
size: NA
D: TRBD1
J: TRBJ1-2

DNA: TGCGCCAGCAGTGCTCCGGACAGTTCCACTGAAGCTTTCTTT
CDR3: CASSAPDSSTEAFF
V: TRBV10-2
size: NA
D: NA
J: TRBJ1-1

DNA: TGTGCCAGCCTACAACGAAGGACAGGGAACACCGGGGAGCTGTTTTTT
CDR3: CASLQRRTGNTGELFF
V: TRBV7-2
size: NA
D: TRBD1
J: TRBJ2-2

DNA: TGCAGTGCTAGAGATGGGGCTGGCTACACCTTC
CDR3: CSARDGAGYTF
V: TRBV20-1
size: NA
D: NA
J: TRBJ1-2

DNA: TGCGCCAGCAGCGTCACAGGGGAAAAACTGTTTTTT
CDR3: CASSVTGEKLFF
V: TRBV5-1
size: NA
D: NA
J: TRBJ1-4

DNA: TGTGCCATCAGTGTAGACTGGAACACCATATATTTT
CDR3: CAISVDWNTIYF
V: TRBV10-3
size: NA
D: NA
J: TRBJ1-3